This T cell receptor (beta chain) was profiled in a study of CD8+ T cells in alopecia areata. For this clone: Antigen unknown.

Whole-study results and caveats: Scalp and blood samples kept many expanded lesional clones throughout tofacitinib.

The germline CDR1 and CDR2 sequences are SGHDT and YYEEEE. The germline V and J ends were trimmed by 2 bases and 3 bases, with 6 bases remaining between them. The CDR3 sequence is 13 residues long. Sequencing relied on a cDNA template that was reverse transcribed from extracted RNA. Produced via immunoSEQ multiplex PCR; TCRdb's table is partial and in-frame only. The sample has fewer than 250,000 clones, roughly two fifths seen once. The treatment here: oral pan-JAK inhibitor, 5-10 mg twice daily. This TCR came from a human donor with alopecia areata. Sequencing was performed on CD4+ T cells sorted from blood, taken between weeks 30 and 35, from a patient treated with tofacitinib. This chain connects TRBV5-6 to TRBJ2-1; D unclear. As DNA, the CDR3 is TGTGCCAGCAGCTTAGGCTTCTACAATGAGCAGTTCTTC. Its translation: CASSLGFYNEQFF.